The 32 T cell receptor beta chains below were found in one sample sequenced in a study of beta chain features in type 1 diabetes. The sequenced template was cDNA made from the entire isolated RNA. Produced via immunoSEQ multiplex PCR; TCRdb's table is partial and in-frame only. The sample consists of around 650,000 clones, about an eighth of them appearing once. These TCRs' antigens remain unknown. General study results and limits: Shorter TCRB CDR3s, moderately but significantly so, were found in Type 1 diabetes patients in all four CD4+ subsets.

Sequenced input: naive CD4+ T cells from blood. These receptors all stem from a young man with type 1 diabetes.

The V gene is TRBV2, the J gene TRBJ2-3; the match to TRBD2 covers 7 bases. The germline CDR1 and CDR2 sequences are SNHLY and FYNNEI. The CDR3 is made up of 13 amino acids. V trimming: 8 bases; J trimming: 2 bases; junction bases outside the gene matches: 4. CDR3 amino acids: CASRGEYTDTQYF. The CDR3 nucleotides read TGTGCCAGCCGGGGGGAGTACACAGATACGCAGTATTTT. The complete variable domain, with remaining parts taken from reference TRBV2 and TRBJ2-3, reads EPEVTQTPSHQVTQMGQEVILRCVPISNHLYFYWYRQILGQKVEFLVSFYNNEISEKSEIFDDQFSVERPDGSNFTLKIRSTKLEDSAMYFCASRGEYTDTQYFGPGTRLTVL.

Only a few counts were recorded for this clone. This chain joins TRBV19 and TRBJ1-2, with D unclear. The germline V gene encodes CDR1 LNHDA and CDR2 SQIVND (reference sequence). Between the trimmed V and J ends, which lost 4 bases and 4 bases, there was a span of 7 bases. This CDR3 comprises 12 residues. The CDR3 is CASSSYVYGYTF. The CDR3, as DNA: TGTGCCAGTAGTAGCTACGTCTATGGCTACACCTTC.

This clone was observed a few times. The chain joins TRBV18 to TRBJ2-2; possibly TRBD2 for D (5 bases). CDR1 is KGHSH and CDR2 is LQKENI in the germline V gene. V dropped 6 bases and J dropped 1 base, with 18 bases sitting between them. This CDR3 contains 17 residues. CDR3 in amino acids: CASSQVSASQNTGELFF. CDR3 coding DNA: TGTGCCAGCTCCCAAGTTAGCGCGTCCCAGAACACCGGGGAGCTGTTTTTT.

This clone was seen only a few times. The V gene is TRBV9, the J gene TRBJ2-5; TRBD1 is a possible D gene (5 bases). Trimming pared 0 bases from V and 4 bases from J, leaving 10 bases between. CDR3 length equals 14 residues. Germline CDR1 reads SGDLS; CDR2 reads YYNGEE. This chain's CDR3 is CASSVAQGTETQYF. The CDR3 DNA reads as TGTGCCAGCAGCGTAGCTCAGGGAACAGAGACCCAGTACTTC.

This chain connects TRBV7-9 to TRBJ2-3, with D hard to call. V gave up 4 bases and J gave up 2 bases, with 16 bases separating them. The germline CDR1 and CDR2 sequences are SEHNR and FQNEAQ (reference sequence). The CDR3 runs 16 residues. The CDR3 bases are TGTGCCAGCAGCTCGTCCTTGATAGGACCCACAGATACGCAGTATTTT. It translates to CASSSSLIGPTDTQYF.

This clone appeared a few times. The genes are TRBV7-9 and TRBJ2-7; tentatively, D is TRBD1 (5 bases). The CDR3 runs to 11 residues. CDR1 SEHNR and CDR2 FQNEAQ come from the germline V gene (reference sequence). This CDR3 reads CAYQGSYEQYF. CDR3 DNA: TGTGCTTACCAGGGCTCCTACGAGCAGTACTTC.

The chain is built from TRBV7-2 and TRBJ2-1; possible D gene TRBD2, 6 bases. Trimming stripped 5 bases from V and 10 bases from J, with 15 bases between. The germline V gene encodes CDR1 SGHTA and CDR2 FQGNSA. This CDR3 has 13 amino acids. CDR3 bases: TGTGCCAGCAGCCCCAGTCCTGGGAGGGAGCAGTTCTTC. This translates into CASSPSPGREQFF.

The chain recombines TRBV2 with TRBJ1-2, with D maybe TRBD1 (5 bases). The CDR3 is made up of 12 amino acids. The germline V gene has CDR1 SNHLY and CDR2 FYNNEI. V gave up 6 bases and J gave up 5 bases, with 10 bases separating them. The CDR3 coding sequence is TGTGCCAGCAGGGGGGTCCTATATGGCTACACCTTC. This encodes CASRGVLYGYTF.

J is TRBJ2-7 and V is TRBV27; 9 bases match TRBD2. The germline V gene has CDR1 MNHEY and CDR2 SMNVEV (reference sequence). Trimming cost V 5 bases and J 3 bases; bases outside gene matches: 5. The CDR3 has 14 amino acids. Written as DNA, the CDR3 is TGTGCCAGCAGTCAAAGCGGGGGGCTCTACGAGCAGTACTTC. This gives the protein CASSQSGGLYEQYF.

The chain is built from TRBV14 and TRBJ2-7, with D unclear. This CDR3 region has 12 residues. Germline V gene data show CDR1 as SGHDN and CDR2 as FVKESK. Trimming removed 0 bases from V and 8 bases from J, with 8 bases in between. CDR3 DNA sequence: TGTGCCAGCAGCCAAGATAGGTTCAAGCAGTACTTC. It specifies CASSQDRFKQYF.

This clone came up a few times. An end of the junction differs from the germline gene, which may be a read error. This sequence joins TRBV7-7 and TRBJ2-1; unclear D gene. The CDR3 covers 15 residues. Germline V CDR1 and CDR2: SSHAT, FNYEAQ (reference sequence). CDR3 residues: CASSVTANGVDEQFF. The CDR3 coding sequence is TGTGCTAGCAGCGTAACAGCTAACGGCGTGGATGAGCAGTTCTTC.

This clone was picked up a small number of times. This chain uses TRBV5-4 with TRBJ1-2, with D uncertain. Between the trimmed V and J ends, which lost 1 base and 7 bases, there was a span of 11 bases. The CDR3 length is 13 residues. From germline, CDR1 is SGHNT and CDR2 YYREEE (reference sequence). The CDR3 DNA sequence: TGTGCCAGCAGCTTGTTTCAGTCGGTTGGCTACACCTTC. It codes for CASSLFQSVGYTF.

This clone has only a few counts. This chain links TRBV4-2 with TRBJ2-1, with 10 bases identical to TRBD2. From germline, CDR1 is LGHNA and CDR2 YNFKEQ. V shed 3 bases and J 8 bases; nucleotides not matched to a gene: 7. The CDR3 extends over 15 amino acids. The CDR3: CASSHRTSGADEQFF. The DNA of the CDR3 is TGTGCCAGCAGCCATCGAACTAGCGGGGCTGATGAGCAGTTCTTC.

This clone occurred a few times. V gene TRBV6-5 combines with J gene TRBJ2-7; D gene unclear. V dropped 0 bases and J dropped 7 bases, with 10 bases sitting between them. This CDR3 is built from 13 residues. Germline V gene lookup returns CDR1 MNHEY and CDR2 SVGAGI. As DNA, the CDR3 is TGTGCCAGCAGTTACTCCGATTTTAGGGAGCAGTACTTC. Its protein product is CASSYSDFREQYF.

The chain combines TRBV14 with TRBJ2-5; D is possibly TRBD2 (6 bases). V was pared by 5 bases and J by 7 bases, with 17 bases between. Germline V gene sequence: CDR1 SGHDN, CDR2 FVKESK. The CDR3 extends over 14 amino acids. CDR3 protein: CASSYGRLGGTQYF. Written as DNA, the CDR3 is TGTGCCAGCAGCTATGGACGGCTCGGGGGGACCCAGTACTTC.

CDR3 bases: TGTGCCAGCAGCCCTTGGGGTAGCACAGATACGCAGTATTTT. It is translated as CASSPWGSTDTQYF. The V gene is TRBV7-9, the J gene TRBJ2-3; unclear D gene. CDR1 is SEHNR, CDR2 FQNEAQ, per germline (reference sequence). The CDR3 consists of 14 residues. The V gene lost 5 bases and the J gene lost 0 bases, with 9 bases spanning the gap.

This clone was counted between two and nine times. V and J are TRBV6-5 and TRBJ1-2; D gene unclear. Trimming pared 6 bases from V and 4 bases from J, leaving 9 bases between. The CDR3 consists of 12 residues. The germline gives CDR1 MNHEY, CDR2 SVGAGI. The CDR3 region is CASREEFYGYTF. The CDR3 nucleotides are TGTGCCAGCAGAGAAGAGTTCTATGGCTACACCTTC.

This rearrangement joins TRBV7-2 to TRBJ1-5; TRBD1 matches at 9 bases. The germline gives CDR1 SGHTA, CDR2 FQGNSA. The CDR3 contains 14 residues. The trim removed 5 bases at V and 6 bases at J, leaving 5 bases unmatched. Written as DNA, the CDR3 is TGTGCCAGCAGCCCGGGACAGGGCGGTCAGCCCCAGCATTTT. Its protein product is CASSPGQGGQPQHF. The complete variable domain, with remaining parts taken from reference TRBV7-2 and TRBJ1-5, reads GAGVSQSPSNKVTEKGKDVELRCDPISGHTALYWYRQSLGQGLEFLIYFQGNSAPDKSGLPSDRFSAERTGGSVSTLTIQRTQQEDSAVYLCASSPGQGGQPQHFGDGTRLSIL.

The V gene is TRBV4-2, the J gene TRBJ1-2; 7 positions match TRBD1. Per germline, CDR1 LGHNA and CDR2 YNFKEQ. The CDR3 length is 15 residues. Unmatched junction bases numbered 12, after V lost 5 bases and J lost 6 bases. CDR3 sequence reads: CASSITQGTDDGYTF. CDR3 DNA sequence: TGTGCCAGCAGCATTACACAGGGGACGGATGATGGCTACACCTTC.

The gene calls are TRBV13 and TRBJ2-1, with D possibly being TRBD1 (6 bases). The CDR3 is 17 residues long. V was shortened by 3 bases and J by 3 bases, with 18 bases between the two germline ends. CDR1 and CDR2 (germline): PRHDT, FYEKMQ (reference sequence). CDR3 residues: CASSFGQGSNFYNEQFF. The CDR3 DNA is TGTGCCAGCAGCTTCGGGCAGGGGTCGAACTTCTACAATGAGCAGTTCTTC.

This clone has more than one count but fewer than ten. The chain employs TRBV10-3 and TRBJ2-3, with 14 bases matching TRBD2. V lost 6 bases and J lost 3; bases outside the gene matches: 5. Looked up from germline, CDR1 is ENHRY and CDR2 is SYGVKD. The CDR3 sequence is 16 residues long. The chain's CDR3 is CAIRRGLAGVTDTQYF. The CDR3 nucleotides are TGTGCCATCAGAAGGGGACTAGCGGGGGTGACAGATACGCAGTATTTT.

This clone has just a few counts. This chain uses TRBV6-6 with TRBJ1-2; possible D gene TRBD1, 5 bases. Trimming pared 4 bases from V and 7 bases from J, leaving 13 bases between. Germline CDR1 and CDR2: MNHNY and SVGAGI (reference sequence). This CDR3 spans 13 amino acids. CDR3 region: CASSWGRMAGYTF. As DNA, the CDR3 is TGTGCCAGCAGTTGGGGCAGAATGGCTGGCTACACCTTC.

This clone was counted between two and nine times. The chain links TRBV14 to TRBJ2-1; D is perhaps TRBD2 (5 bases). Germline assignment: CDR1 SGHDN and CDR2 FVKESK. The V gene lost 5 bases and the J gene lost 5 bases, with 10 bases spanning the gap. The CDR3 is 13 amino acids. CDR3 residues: CASSARVDNEQFF. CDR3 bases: TGTGCCAGCAGCGCGCGGGTCGACAATGAGCAGTTCTTC.

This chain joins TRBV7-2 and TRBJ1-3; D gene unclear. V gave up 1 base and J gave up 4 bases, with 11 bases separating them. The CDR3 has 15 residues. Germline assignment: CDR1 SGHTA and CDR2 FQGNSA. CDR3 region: CASSLVMDTGNTIYF. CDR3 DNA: TGTGCCAGCAGCTTAGTAATGGATACCGGAAACACCATATATTTT.

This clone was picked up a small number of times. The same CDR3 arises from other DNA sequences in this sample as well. CDR3 sequence (DNA): TGTGCCAGCAGCTTAGCGGGGGCCAACGTCCTGACTTTC. Its protein product is CASSLAGANVLTF. This chain joins TRBV7-9 and TRBJ2-6; D call uncertain. CDR1 SEHNR and CDR2 FQNEAQ come from the germline V gene (reference sequence). The CDR3 length is 13 residues. Trimming left V 0 bases short and J 4 bases short, with 1 base between.

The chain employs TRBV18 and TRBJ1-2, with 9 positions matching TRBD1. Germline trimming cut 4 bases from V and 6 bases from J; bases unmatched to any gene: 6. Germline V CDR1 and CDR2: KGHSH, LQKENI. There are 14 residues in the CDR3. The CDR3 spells CASSLPGTGNGYTF. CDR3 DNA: TGTGCCAGCTCACTTCCCGGGACAGGGAATGGCTACACCTTC.

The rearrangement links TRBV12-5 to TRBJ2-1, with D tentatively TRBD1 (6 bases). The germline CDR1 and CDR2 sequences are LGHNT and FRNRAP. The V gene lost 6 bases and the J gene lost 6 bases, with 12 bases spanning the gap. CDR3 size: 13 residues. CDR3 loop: CASGPQGGNEQFF. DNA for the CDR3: TGTGCTAGTGGCCCCCAAGGGGGCAATGAGCAGTTCTTC.

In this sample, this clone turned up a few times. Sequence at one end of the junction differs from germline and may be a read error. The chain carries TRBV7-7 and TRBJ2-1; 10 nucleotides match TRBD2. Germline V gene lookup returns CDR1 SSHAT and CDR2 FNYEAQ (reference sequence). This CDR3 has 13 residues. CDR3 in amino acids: CASSPRSGGHQFF. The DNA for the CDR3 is TGTGCTAGCAGCCCGCGTAGCGGGGGGCATCAGTTCTTC.

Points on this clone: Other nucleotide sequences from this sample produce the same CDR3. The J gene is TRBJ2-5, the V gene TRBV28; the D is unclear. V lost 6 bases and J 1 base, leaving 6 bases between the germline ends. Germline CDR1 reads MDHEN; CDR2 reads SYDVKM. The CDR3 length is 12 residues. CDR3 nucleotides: TGTGCCAGCAGGGCTAGCCAAGAGACCCAGTACTTC. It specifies CASRASQETQYF.

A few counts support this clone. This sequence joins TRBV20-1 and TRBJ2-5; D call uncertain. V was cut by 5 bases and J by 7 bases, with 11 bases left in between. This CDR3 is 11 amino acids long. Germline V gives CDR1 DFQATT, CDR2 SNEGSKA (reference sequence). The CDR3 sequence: CSAPKEATQYF. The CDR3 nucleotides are TGCAGTGCTCCAAAGGAAGCGACCCAGTACTTC.

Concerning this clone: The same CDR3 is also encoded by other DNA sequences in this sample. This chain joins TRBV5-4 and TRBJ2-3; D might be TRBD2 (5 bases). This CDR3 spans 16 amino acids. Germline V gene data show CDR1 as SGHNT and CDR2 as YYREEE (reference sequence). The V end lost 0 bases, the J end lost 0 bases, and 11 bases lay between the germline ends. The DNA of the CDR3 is TGTGCCAGCAGCTTGGCGGCGGGCGCTAGCACAGATACGCAGTATTTT. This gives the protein CASSLAAGASTDTQYF.

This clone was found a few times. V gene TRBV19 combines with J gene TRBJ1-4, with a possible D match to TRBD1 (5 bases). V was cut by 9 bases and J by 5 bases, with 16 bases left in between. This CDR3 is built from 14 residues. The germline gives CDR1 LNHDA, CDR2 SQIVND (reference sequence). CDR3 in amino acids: CASRWGGKNEKLFF. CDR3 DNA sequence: TGTGCCAGCCGCTGGGGGGGAAAGAATGAAAAACTGTTTTTT.